The 21 T cell receptor beta chains in this list originate from one sample, sequenced in a study of control samples from healthy donors and cancer patients. Assay used: immunoSEQ multiplex PCR; TCRdb lists only in-frame clones, some missing. The table includes approximately 170,000 clones, about 94% detected once. Input material: blood. The receptors shown here come from a woman aged 25-40 years in good health.

CDR3 sequence: CASSQGTLTDTQYF. DNA for the CDR3: TGTGCCAGCAGCCAGGGGACTCTCACAGATACGCAGTATTTT. The chain has TRBV7-8 and TRBJ2-3; D is possibly TRBD1 or TRBD2 (6 bases each). The CDR3 spans 14 residues. V lost 5 bases and J lost 2, with 11 bases in between. Germline V CDR1 and CDR2: SGHVS, FQNEAQ.

V and J are TRBV19 and TRBJ2-6; D remains ambiguous. Germline V lookup: CDR1 LNHDA, CDR2 SQIVND (reference sequence). This CDR3 is 15 amino acids long. Trimming left V 3 bases short and J 0 bases short, with 6 bases between. This CDR3 reads CASSIQSSGANVLTF. For the CDR3, the DNA is TGTGCCAGTAGTATTCAGAGCTCTGGGGCCAACGTCCTGACTTTC.

As regards this clone: This CDR3 is also generated by other DNA sequences in the sample. The rearrangement uses TRBV6-5 and TRBJ1-1; D call uncertain. CDR1 is MNHEY, CDR2 SVGAGI, per germline. This CDR3 comprises 13 residues. The ends were cut back, 8 bases at V and 1 base at J, with 11 bases in the middle. The CDR3: CASRVSRNTEAFF. The CDR3 DNA is TGTGCCAGCCGAGTTTCAAGGAACACTGAAGCTTTCTTT.

The V gene is TRBV5-4, the J gene TRBJ2-3, with TRBD2 matching 7 bases. V was clipped by 0 bases and J by 2 bases; unmatched bases: 9. Germline values: CDR1 SGHNT, CDR2 YYREEE (reference sequence). The CDR3 runs 17 residues. CDR3 sequence reads: CASSLGVGLAVTDTQYF. CDR3 coding DNA: TGTGCCAGCAGCTTGGGGGTTGGGCTAGCGGTCACAGATACGCAGTATTTT.

The rearrangement uses TRBV24-1 and TRBJ1-1; TRBD1 matches at 9 bases. CDR1 is KGHDR and CDR2 is SFDVKD in the germline V gene. Trimming took 3 bases from V and 6 from J; bases not matched to a gene: 1. CDR3 length: 13 residues. CDR3 residues: CATSDTGGSEAFF. CDR3 nucleotides: TGTGCCACCAGTGATACAGGGGGCTCTGAAGCTTTCTTT.

This chain uses TRBV5-1 with TRBJ1-5; TRBD1 is a possible D gene (6 bases). Trimming took 2 bases from V and 3 from J, leaving 18 bases between them. The CDR3 sequence is 17 residues long. CDR1 and CDR2 from the germline V gene are SGHRS and YFSETQ. The CDR3 DNA sequence: TGCGCCAGCAGCTTTTGCCCCTCGGGGGGCCCCAATCAGCCCCAGCATTTT. Translation gives CASSFCPSGGPNQPQHF. Together with reference TRBV5-1 and TRBJ1-5, the CDR3 gives the full variable domain: KAGVTQTPRYLIKTRGQQVTLSCSPISGHRSVSWYQQTPGQGLQFLFEYFSETQRNKGNFPGRFSGRQFSNSRSEMNVSTLELGDSALYLCASSFCPSGGPNQPQHFGDGTRLSIL.

This chain uses TRBV28 with TRBJ1-5, with a tentative D call TRBD1 (6 bases). The germline V and J ends were trimmed by 6 bases and 3 bases, with 18 bases remaining between them. The germline V gene encodes CDR1 MDHEN and CDR2 SYDVKM. The CDR3 is 16 amino acids. The CDR3 here is CASRRGGQGHNQPQHF. CDR3 coding DNA: TGTGCCAGCAGACGGGGGGGGCAGGGGCACAATCAGCCCCAGCATTTT.

In its sample, this clone was seen once. The gene calls are TRBV5-4 and TRBJ2-1; no clear D. Trimming pared 0 bases from V and 0 bases from J, leaving 7 bases between. The V gene's germline CDR1 is SGHNT and CDR2 YYREEE (reference sequence). The CDR3 totals 15 residues. CDR3 amino acids: CASSLGISSYNEQFF. The CDR3 DNA follows: TGTGCCAGCAGCTTGGGGATTAGCTCCTACAATGAGCAGTTCTTC.

The chain combines TRBV12-3 or TRBV12-4 with TRBJ2-5; 9 bases agree with TRBD1. V lost 4 bases and J lost 5; bases outside the gene matches: 2. The CDR3 has 13 amino acids. The CDR3: CASSYRGPETQYF. The CDR3 bases are TGTGCCAGCAGTTACAGGGGGCCGGAGACCCAGTACTTC.

The chain couples TRBV28 to TRBJ1-5, with unresolved D. CDR1 is MDHEN, CDR2 SYDVKM, per germline. The V gene lost 2 bases and the J gene lost 6 bases, with 5 bases spanning the gap. The length of the CDR3 is 12 residues. This CDR3 is CASSLAGQPQHF. In DNA, the CDR3 is TGTGCCAGCAGTTTAGCCGGTCAGCCCCAGCATTTT.

J is TRBJ2-2 and V is TRBV7-2; perhaps TRBD2 as D (6 bases). The V gene's germline CDR1 is SGHTA and CDR2 FQGNSA. CDR3 length equals 14 residues. V lost 6 bases, J lost 6 bases, and 14 bases lay in between. CDR3 sequence reads: CASRLEGGSGELFF. For the CDR3, the DNA is TGTGCCAGCAGACTGGAGGGAGGATCCGGGGAGCTGTTTTTT.

The chain links TRBV19 to TRBJ2-1; D possibly uses TRBD1 or TRBD2 (5 bases each). V was trimmed by 8 bases and J by 13 bases, leaving 12 bases between them. The CDR3 is made up of 10 amino acids. The germline V gene has CDR1 LNHDA and CDR2 SQIVND (reference sequence). This CDR3 reads CASGGAQQFF. In DNA, the CDR3 is TGTGCCAGTGGGGGAGCCCAACAGTTCTTC.

CDR3 nucleotide sequence: TGTGCCAGCAGCCAAGATGTAGGGGTGGCCAAAAACATTCAGTACTTC. Translating it yields CASSQDVGVAKNIQYF. This rearrangement joins TRBV3-1 (or the pseudogene TRBV3-2) to TRBJ2-4, with D perhaps TRBD1 (5 bases). Germline assignment: CDR1 LGHDT and CDR2 YNNKEL (reference sequence). The CDR3 runs 16 residues. V was trimmed by 0 bases and J by 1 base, leaving 10 bases between them.

The chain joins TRBV6-5 to TRBJ1-2; 9 positions agree with TRBD1. This CDR3 region has 15 residues. CDR1 is MNHEY and CDR2 is SVGAGI in the germline V gene. Trimming removed 2 bases from V and 5 bases from J; junction bases left unmatched: 6. CDR3 bases: TGTGCCAGCAGTTACACAGGGGGCGTATGGTATGGCTACACCTTC. Its protein is CASSYTGGVWYGYTF.

The chain uses TRBV27 and TRBJ2-2; maybe TRBD2 (5 bases). CDR1 and CDR2 (germline): MNHEY, SMNVEV (reference sequence). CDR3 length equals 14 residues. Trimming took off 5 bases at V and 7 bases at J, with 14 bases between the two ends. The CDR3 bases are TGTGCCAGCAGTGAGAGGGCCAGGATCGGGGAGCTGTTTTTT. Its translation is CASSERARIGELFF.

This chain joins TRBV24-1 and TRBJ2-2; D is uncertain. This CDR3 is built from 16 residues. V lost 3 bases, J lost 5 bases, and 15 bases lay in between. CDR1 and CDR2 (germline): KGHDR, SFDVKD. The CDR3 protein is CATSDPATYQTGELFF. The CDR3 DNA sequence: TGTGCCACCAGTGATCCGGCCACGTACCAAACCGGGGAGCTGTTTTTT.

The rearrangement uses TRBV28 and TRBJ1-5; no reliable D call. The germline CDR1 and CDR2 sequences are MDHEN and SYDVKM. Trimming took 5 bases from V and 3 from J, leaving 11 bases between them. The CDR3 length is 14 residues. The CDR3 DNA is TGTGCCAGCAGTCAGTGGGTAGCCAATCAGCCCCAGCATTTT. This gives the protein CASSQWVANQPQHF.

This chain connects TRBV7-3 to TRBJ2-3; the D call may be TRBD1 or TRBD2 (5 bases each). This CDR3 region has 13 residues. The V gene lost 8 bases and the J gene lost 2 bases, with 11 bases spanning the gap. Germline assignment: CDR1 SGHTA and CDR2 FQGTGA. The CDR3 loop reads CASGRDPTDTQYF. In nucleotides, the CDR3 is TGTGCCAGCGGTCGGGACCCCACAGATACGCAGTATTTT.

The chain couples TRBV5-1 to TRBJ2-3; 8 bases align to TRBD1. Germline values: CDR1 SGHRS, CDR2 YFSETQ. With V trimmed by 4 bases and J by 3 bases, 7 bases remained unmatched. This CDR3 comprises 15 residues. CDR3 residues: CASSPRGRRTDTQYF. The DNA of the CDR3 is TGCGCCAGCAGCCCCAGGGGGCGCCGGACAGATACGCAGTATTTT. The full variable domain, completed using reference TRBV5-1 and TRBJ2-3, is KAGVTQTPRYLIKTRGQQVTLSCSPISGHRSVSWYQQTPGQGLQFLFEYFSETQRNKGNFPGRFSGRQFSNSRSEMNVSTLELGDSALYLCASSPRGRRTDTQYFGPGTRLTVL.

The chain recombines TRBV18 with TRBJ1-1, with 9 bases matching TRBD1. The germline V gene has CDR1 KGHSH and CDR2 LQKENI. CDR3 length equals 15 residues. V dropped 3 bases and J dropped 4; count of bases not matched to a gene: 6. The CDR3 sequence is CASSPQQGAGTEAFF. The CDR3 region has the DNA TGTGCCAGCTCACCTCAACAGGGGGCCGGCACTGAAGCTTTCTTT.

The V call is TRBV4-1, the J call TRBJ1-6, with D possibly matching TRBD1 (6 bases). The CDR3 consists of 18 residues. CDR1 and CDR2 (germline): MGHRA, YSYEKL. Trimming left V 0 bases short and J 3 bases short, with 15 bases between. The CDR3, as DNA: TGCGCCAGCAGCCAAGAAAGTAGGGGGGTAGGCTATAATTCACCCCTCCACTTT. This codes for CASSQESRGVGYNSPLHF.